This T cell receptor beta chain was captured by sequencing in a study of T cell changes during pregnancy in multiple sclerosis. The CDR3 extends over 12 amino acids. Germline CDR1 SGHVS, CDR2 FQNEAQ. V lost 5 bases to trimming and J lost 6 bases, with 7 bases between them. Assay: immunoSEQ multiplex PCR; the TCRdb copy retains only in-frame clones and omits some. The sample contains roughly 75,000 clones, almost 95% of which appear only once. The V and J genes are TRBV7-8 and TRBJ2-2, with D unresolved. Sequencing was performed on peripheral blood, taken in the third trimester of pregnancy. The source is a female donor in good health, enrolled as a control in a pregnancy study. CDR3 sequence: CASSPGAGELFF. The DNA of the CDR3 is TGTGCCAGCAGCCCCGGAGCCGGGGAGCTGTTTTTT.